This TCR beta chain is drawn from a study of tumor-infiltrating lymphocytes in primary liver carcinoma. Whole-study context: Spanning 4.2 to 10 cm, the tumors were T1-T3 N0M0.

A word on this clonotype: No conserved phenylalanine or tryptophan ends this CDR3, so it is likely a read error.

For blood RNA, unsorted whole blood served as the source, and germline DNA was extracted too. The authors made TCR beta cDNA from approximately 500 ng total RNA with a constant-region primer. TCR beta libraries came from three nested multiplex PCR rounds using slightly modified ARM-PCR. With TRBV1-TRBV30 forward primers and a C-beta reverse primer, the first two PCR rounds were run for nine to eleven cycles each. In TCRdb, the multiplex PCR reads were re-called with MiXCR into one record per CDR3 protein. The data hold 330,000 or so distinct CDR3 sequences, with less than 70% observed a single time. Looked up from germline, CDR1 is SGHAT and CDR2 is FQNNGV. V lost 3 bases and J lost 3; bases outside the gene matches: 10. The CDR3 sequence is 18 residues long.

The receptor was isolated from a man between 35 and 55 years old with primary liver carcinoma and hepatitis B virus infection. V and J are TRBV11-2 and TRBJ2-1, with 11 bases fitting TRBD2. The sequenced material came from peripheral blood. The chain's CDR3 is CASSLGTSGRAVYNEQFL. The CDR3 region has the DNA TGTGCCAGCAGCTTGGGGACTAGCGGTAGGGCCGTCTACAATGAGCAGTTCCTC.